This T cell receptor (beta chain) was documented in a study of blood T cell repertoires in COVID-19. In the source study's methods: Amplification from reference gene primers served as the basis for estimated nucleated cell counts. Profiling relied on immunoSEQ multiplex PCR, and the TCRdb table lists in-frame clones only, not all of them. From that table come the V and J calls and clone size; the DNA was used to work out D and trimming. Among around 19,000 clones listed, more than 70% were seen once. This CDR3 has 17 residues. The germline gives CDR1 SGHDT, CDR2 YYEEEE. V dropped 2 bases and J dropped 3; count of bases not matched to a gene: 8.

The sequencing input was peripheral blood. The genes are TRBV5-6 and TRBJ2-1, with 10 bases aligning to TRBD2. This sequence originates from a human donor in a cohort sampled during active COVID-19. The CDR3 bases are TGTGCCAGCAGCTTTCGTCCTAGCGGGAGTGTCTACAATGAGCAGTTCTTC. Its translation: CASSFRPSGSVYNEQFF.